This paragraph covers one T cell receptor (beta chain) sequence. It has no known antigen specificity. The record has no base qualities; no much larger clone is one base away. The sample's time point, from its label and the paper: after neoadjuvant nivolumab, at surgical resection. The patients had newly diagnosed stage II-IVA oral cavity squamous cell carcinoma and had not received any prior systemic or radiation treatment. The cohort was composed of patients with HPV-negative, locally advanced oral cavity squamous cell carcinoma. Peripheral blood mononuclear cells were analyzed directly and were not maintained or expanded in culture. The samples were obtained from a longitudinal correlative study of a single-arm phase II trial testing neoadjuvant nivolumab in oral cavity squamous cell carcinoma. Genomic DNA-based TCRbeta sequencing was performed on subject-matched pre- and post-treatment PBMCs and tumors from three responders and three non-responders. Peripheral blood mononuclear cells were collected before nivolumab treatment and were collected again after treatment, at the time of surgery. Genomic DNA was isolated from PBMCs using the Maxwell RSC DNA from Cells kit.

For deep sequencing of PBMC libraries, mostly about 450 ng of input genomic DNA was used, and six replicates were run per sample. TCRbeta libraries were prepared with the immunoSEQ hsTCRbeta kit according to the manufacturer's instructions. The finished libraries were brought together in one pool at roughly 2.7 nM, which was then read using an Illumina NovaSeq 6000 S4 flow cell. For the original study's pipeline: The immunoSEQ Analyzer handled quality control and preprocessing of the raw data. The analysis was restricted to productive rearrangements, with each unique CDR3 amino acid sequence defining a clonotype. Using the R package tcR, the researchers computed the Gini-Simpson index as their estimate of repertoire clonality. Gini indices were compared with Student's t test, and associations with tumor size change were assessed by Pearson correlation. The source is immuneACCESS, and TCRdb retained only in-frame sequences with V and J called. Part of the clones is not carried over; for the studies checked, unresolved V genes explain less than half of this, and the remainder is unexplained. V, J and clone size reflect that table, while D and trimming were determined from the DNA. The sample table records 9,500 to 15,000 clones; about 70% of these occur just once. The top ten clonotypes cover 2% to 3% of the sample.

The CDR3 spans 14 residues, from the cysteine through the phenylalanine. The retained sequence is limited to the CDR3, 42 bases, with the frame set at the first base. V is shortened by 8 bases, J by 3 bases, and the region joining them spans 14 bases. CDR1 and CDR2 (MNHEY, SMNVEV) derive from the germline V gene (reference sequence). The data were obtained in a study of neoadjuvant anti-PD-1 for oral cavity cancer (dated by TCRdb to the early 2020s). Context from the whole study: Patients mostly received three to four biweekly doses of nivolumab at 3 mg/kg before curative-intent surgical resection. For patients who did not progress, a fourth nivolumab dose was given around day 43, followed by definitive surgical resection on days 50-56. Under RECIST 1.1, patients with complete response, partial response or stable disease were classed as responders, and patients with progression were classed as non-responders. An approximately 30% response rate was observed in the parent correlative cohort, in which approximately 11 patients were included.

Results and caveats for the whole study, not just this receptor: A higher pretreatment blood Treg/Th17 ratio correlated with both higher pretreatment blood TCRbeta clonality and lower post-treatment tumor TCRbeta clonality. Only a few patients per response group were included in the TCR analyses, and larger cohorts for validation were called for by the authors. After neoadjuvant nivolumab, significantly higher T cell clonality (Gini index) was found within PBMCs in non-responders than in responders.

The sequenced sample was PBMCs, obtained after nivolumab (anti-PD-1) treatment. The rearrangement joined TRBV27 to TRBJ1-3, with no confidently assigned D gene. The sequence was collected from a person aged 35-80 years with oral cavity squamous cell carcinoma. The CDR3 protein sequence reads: CASAVGFGGNTIYF. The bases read TGTGCCAGCGCTGTAGGGTTCGGTGGAAACACCATATATTTT.